Sequencing of this T cell receptor (beta chain) was carried out in a study of CD8+CD57+ T cells in acquired aplastic anemia. By flow cytometry, patients selected for sequencing had shown an expansion of CD8+CD57+ cells. V was clipped by 3 bases and J by 0 bases; unmatched bases: 5. CDR3 length: 15 residues. Germline V gene lookup returns CDR1 DFQATT and CDR2 SNEGSKA (reference sequence). As regards this clonotype: Its matching antigen is unknown.

Findings and limits, study-wide: Patients and controls were found to share fewer than 35 CD8+ CDR3 sequences. CD8+ Simpson's diversity in patients was not significantly different from that in controls.

CDR3 and TCR beta VDJ profiling relied on genomic DNA as the template. Using its own MiXCR run on the reads, TCRdb lists one record per CDR3 protein. The sample yields about 190,000 distinct CDR3 sequences, roughly half seen once. The chain recombines TRBV20-1 with TRBJ2-3; 8 bases align to TRBD2. The origin of this receptor is a human donor with aplastic anemia. Sequencing was carried out using sorted CD4+, CD8+, or CD8+CD57+ T cells (not recorded which) from PBMCs. The CDR3 DNA sequence: TGCAGTGCTAGTCTAACTAGCGGTAGCACAGATACGCAGTATTTT. This gives the protein CSASLTSGSTDTQYF.